These 19 T cell receptor beta chains were all obtained from the same sample, sequenced in a study of blood T cell repertoires in COVID-19. The protocol was immunoSEQ multiplex PCR, while the TCRdb copy is restricted to in-frame clones and leaves out a portion. Here the sample spans about 400,000 clones, roughly 91% being singletons. The sequencing sample was made of PBMCs or T cells enriched from blood (not recorded which). These receptors were collected from a young woman who had recovered from COVID-19.

J is TRBJ1-1 and V is TRBV11-2; possibly TRBD1 for D (6 bases). The ends were cut back, 5 bases at V and 0 bases at J, with 10 bases in the middle. CDR1 and CDR2 (germline): SGHAT, FQNNGV. The CDR3 runs 14 residues. CDR3: CASSRNRVNTEAFF. CDR3 sequence (DNA): TGTGCCAGCAGCCGAAACAGGGTGAACACTGAAGCTTTCTTT. Based on the CDR3 plus reference TRBV11-2 and TRBJ1-1, the full variable domain is EAGVAQSPRYKIIEKRQSVAFWCNPISGHATLYWYQQILGQGPKLLIQFQNNGVVDDSQLPKDRFSAERLKGVDSTLKIQPAKLEDSAVYLCASSRNRVNTEAFFGQGTRLTVV.

This chain joins TRBV10-3 and TRBJ2-1; D gene unclear. With 6 bases removed from V and 5 bases from J, the gap between germline ends came to 23 bases. Germline V lookup: CDR1 ENHRY, CDR2 SYGVKD. This CDR3 spans 17 amino acids. The CDR3 sequence: CAISVSNLLSTDNEQFF. CDR3 nucleotides: TGTGCCATCAGCGTATCGAACCTACTTTCGACTGACAATGAGCAGTTCTTC.

The chain employs TRBV30 and TRBJ1-5; the D gene is possibly TRBD1 (5 bases). V lost 0 bases and J lost 7, with 16 bases in between. Per the germline V gene, CDR1 is GTSNPN and CDR2 is SVGIG (reference sequence). This CDR3 is built from 15 residues. Here the CDR3 reads CAWSVGQGLRQPQHF. The CDR3 DNA is TGTGCCTGGAGTGTCGGGCAGGGCCTAAGGCAGCCCCAGCATTTT.

In its sample, this clone was seen once. The J gene is TRBJ2-1, the V gene TRBV5-6; D is perhaps TRBD2 (5 bases). Trimming shortened V by 4 bases and J by 7 bases, and 24 bases separated the two germline ends. CDR3 length: 17 residues. Germline V gene lookup returns CDR1 SGHDT and CDR2 YYEEEE. The CDR3 loop is CASSPLSRLTPPNEQFF. In DNA form, the CDR3 reads TGTGCCAGCAGCCCTTTATCGAGACTAACCCCGCCGAATGAGCAGTTCTTC.

The V call is TRBV5-5, the J call TRBJ2-7, with TRBD1 matching 11 bases. The CDR3 is 15 residues long. CDR1 and CDR2 from the germline V gene are SGHKS and YYEKEE (reference sequence). V gave up 2 bases and J gave up 3 bases; unmatched junction bases: 4. The chain's CDR3 is CASSFPGQGVYEQYF. CDR3 DNA: TGTGCCAGCAGCTTTCCGGGACAGGGGGTCTACGAGCAGTACTTC.

The V call is TRBV25-1, the J call TRBJ1-1, with D unclear. Per germline, CDR1 MGHDK and CDR2 SYGVNS. CDR3 length: 12 amino acids. Between the trimmed V and J ends, which lost 1 base and 8 bases, there was a span of 8 bases. Here the CDR3 reads CASSEFAGEAFF. For the CDR3, the DNA is TGTGCCAGCAGTGAATTCGCGGGGGAAGCTTTCTTT.

This chain connects TRBV28 to TRBJ2-5, with D unresolved. Germline-derived CDR1 and CDR2 are MDHEN and SYDVKM. Trimming shortened V by 5 bases and J by 4 bases, and 17 bases separated the two germline ends. This CDR3 contains 15 residues. This CDR3 reads CASSTLGVAGETQYF. CDR3 nucleotide sequence: TGTGCCAGCAGTACCCTAGGAGTAGCTGGAGAGACCCAGTACTTC.

The CDR3 reads CASSQRQEWGNSPLHF. CDR3 sequence (DNA): TGTGCCAGCAGCCAAAGACAGGAATGGGGTAATTCACCCCTCCACTTT. This sequence joins TRBV5-6 and TRBJ1-6, with D possibly being TRBD1 (6 bases). The germline gives CDR1 SGHDT, CDR2 YYEEEE. The CDR3 spans 16 residues. V was clipped by 4 bases and J by 6 bases, with 17 bases between them.

This chain joins TRBV14 and TRBJ1-1, with D possibly matching TRBD1 (5 bases). The CDR3 has 15 residues. Trimming left V 1 base short and J 1 base short, with 10 bases between. Germline V CDR1 and CDR2: SGHDN, FVKESK. Written as DNA, the CDR3 is TGTGCCAGCAGCCAAGTGGGGGGAAGGAACACTGAAGCTTTCTTT. Translation gives CASSQVGGRNTEAFF.

V gene TRBV11-2 combines with J gene TRBJ2-7; no definite D call. Trimming pared 1 base from V and 4 bases from J, leaving 14 bases between. This CDR3 has 15 amino acids. The germline V gene has CDR1 SGHAT and CDR2 FQNNGV. The CDR3 reads CASSLGPLSVYEQYF. For the CDR3, the DNA is TGTGCCAGCAGCTTAGGACCGTTAAGCGTTTACGAGCAGTACTTC.

This clone was found once. The chain combines TRBV6-4 with TRBJ2-6; D is perhaps TRBD1 (5 bases). The CDR3 is made up of 20 amino acids. The germline V and J ends were trimmed by 2 bases and 6 bases, with 26 bases remaining between them. Germline assignment: CDR1 MRHNA and CDR2 SNTAGT. CDR3 nucleotides: TGTGCCAGCAGTGACCAGGGATGGACGGTCTTATGTGGGGAGGCCAACGTCCTGACTTTC. Its protein is CASSDQGWTVLCGEANVLTF.

This chain joins TRBV13 and TRBJ2-1; possibly TRBD1 for D (5 bases). CDR3 length: 13 residues. V was pared by 4 bases and J by 4 bases, with 8 bases between. Germline CDR1 reads PRHDT; CDR2 reads FYEKMQ (reference sequence). The CDR3, as DNA: TGTGCCAGCAGCTCGCCAGGGTACAATGAGCAGTTCTTC. Translating it yields CASSSPGYNEQFF.

The chain is built from TRBV6-4 and TRBJ1-5; 9 positions agree with TRBD1. Germline CDR1 and CDR2: MRHNA and SNTAGT. V lost 6 bases to trimming and J lost 5 bases; unmatched junction nucleotides: 8. The CDR3 has 15 residues. The CDR3 loop reads CASSEGQGVDQPQHF. Written as DNA, the CDR3 is TGTGCCAGCAGCGAGGGACAGGGAGTGGATCAGCCCCAGCATTTT.

In its sample, this clone was seen once. This sequence joins TRBV27 and TRBJ2-7; possible D gene TRBD2, 6 bases. The germline V gene encodes CDR1 MNHEY and CDR2 SMNVEV (reference sequence). V gave up 3 bases and J gave up 0 bases, with 15 bases separating them. There are 16 residues in the CDR3. The DNA of the CDR3 is TGTGCCAGCAGTTTTGGGGTCCCGGGGGTCTCCTACGAGCAGTACTTC. Its protein is CASSFGVPGVSYEQYF.

The rearrangement links TRBV19 to TRBJ2-3; 10 bases align to TRBD1. Losses at the gene ends were 5 bases for V and 4 bases for J; bases not matched to a gene: 12. The CDR3 loop spans 17 amino acids. Germline V gene data show CDR1 as LNHDA and CDR2 as SQIVND (reference sequence). The CDR3 loop reads CASSPEPGQGNPDTQYF. The CDR3 DNA reads as TGTGCCAGTAGTCCAGAACCGGGACAGGGGAACCCAGATACGCAGTATTTT.

In this sample, this clone turned up a few times. The CDR3 spells CATSRVAGTGYNQPQHF. DNA for the CDR3: TGTGCCACCAGCAGAGTCGCCGGGACAGGGTATAATCAGCCCCAGCATTTT. The rearrangement joins TRBV15 to TRBJ1-5; 9 bases fit TRBD1. CDR1 and CDR2 (germline): LNHNV, YYDKDF (reference sequence). This CDR3 region has 17 residues. With V trimmed by 1 base and J by 4 bases, 8 bases remained unmatched.

This rearrangement joins TRBV6-5 to TRBJ1-5; D possibly corresponds to TRBD1 (6 bases). The CDR3 has 14 residues. Looked up from germline, CDR1 is MNHEY and CDR2 is SVGAGI. Trimming left V 7 bases short and J 0 bases short, with 10 bases between. The DNA of the CDR3 is TGTGCCAGCACCCGACAGGTTAGCAATCAGCCCCAGCATTTT. It is translated as CASTRQVSNQPQHF.

This clone has just a few counts. The V call is TRBV27, the J call TRBJ1-4; 9 positions agree with TRBD1. V lost 8 bases to trimming and J lost 4 bases; unmatched junction nucleotides: 11. The CDR3 is made up of 16 amino acids. The germline V gene encodes CDR1 MNHEY and CDR2 SMNVEV (reference sequence). The CDR3 sequence is CASGGLQGAINEKLFF. In DNA, the CDR3 is TGTGCCAGCGGGGGGCTACAGGGGGCGATTAATGAAAAACTGTTTTTT.

This chain joins TRBV18 and TRBJ1-3; D gene ambiguous. Looked up from germline, CDR1 is KGHSH and CDR2 is LQKENI. This CDR3 is 15 amino acids long. Trimming cost V 1 base and J 2 bases, with 9 bases left between them. DNA for the CDR3: TGTGCCAGCTCACCACAGCAAACTACTGGAAACACCATATATTTT. This translates into CASSPQQTTGNTIYF.